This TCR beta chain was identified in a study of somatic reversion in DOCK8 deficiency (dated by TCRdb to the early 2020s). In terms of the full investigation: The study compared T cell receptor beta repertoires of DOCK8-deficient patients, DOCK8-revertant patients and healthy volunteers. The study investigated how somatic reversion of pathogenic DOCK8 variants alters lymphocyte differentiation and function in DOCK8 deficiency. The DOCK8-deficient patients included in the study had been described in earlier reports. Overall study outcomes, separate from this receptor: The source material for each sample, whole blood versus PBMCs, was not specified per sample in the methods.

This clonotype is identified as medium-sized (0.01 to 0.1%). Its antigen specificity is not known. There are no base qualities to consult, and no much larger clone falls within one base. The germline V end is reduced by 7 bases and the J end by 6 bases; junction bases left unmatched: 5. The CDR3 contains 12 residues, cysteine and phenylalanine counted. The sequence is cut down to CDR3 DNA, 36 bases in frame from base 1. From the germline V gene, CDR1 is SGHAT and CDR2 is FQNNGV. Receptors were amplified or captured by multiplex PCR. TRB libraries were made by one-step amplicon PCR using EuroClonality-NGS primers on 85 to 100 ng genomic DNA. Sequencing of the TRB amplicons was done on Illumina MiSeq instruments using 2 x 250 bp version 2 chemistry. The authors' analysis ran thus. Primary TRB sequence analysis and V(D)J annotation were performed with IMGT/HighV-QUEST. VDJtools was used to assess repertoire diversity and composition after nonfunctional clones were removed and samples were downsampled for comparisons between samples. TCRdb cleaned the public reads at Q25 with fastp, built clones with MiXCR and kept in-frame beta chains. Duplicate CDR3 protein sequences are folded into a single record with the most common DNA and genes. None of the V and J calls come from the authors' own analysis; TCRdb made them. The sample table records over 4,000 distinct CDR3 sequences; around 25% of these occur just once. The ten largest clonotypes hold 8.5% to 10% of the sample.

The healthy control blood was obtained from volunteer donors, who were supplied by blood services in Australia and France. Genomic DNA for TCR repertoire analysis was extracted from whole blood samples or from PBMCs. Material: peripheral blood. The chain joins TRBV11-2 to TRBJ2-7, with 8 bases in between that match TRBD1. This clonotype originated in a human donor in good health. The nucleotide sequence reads TGTGCCAGCACTGGACAGGGCTTCGAGCAGTACTTC. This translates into CASTGQGFEQYF.